One sample yielded the 29 T cell receptor beta chains listed below, sequenced in a study of T-cell memory formation after mild COVID-19. One entry per CDR3 protein results from TCRdb running MiXCR on the 5' RACE reads. The data hold hundreds of thousands of distinct CDR3 sequences, with about 20% observed a single time. The material sequenced was PBMCs or a T cell subset sorted from them (not recorded which). These receptors were taken from a man aged 18-30 years who had mild COVID-19 (a few samples of this study predate the infection). Cell type and time point are not known.

V usage is TRBV24-1 and J usage is TRBJ1-5, with D maybe TRBD1 (5 bases). CDR1 KGHDR and CDR2 SFDVKD come from the germline V gene. The CDR3 covers 15 residues. Trimming pared 2 bases from V and 2 bases from J, leaving 9 bases between. The CDR3 reads CATSDWGGGNQPQHF. CDR3 bases: TGTGCCACCAGTGATTGGGGCGGGGGCAATCAGCCCCAGCATTTT.

J is TRBJ2-3 and V is TRBV10-3; D is perhaps TRBD1 (5 bases). This CDR3 is built from 16 residues. The germline CDR1 and CDR2 sequences are ENHRY and SYGVKD. Trimming removed 0 bases from V and 0 bases from J, with 10 bases in between. The DNA of the CDR3 is TGTGCCATCAGTGAGTCCAGGGCGCAGAGCACAGATACGCAGTATTTT. Translating gives CAISESRAQSTDTQYF.

This clonotype was counted between two and nine times. The chain employs TRBV25-1 and TRBJ2-6; possible D gene TRBD2, 6 bases. V lost 6 bases to trimming and J lost 0 bases, with 15 bases between them. This CDR3 has 17 residues. CDR1 and CDR2 from the germline V gene are MGHDK and SYGVNS. The CDR3 loop reads CASSRGDLSSGANVLTF. As DNA, the CDR3 is TGTGCCAGCAGCCGCGGGGACTTAAGCTCTGGGGCCAACGTCCTGACTTTC. Using reference TRBV25-1 and TRBJ2-6 for the parts outside the CDR3, the full variable domain is EADIYQTPRYLVIGTGKKITLECSQTMGHDKMYWYQQDPGMELHLIHYSYGVNSTEKGDLSSESTVSRIRTEHFPLTLESARPSHTSQYLCASSRGDLSSGANVLTFGAGSRLTVL.

This sequence joins TRBV4-1 and TRBJ2-3; 8 bases map to TRBD2. J was trimmed by 3 bases and V by 0 bases; bases with no gene match: 8. Per germline, CDR1 MGHRA and CDR2 YSYEKL. This CDR3 spans 17 amino acids. The CDR3 DNA follows: TGCGCCAGCAGCCAAGAATATCAGCGGGGGCGTACAGATACGCAGTATTTT. Protein product: CASSQEYQRGRTDTQYF.

The chain recombines TRBV5-1 with TRBJ2-5, with 13 positions matching TRBD2. The ends lost 5 bases at V and 9 bases at J; junction bases unmatched: 7. The CDR3 is made up of 14 amino acids. Germline V lookup: CDR1 SGHRS, CDR2 YFSETQ. CDR3 nucleotide sequence: TGCGCCAGCAGGAGTGGACTAGCGGGGGAGGCCCAGTACTTC. Encoded protein: CASRSGLAGEAQYF. The whole variable domain, filled in from reference TRBV5-1 and TRBJ2-5, reads KAGVTQTPRYLIKTRGQQVTLSCSPISGHRSVSWYQQTPGQGLQFLFEYFSETQRNKGNFPGRFSGRQFSNSRSEMNVSTLELGDSALYLCASRSGLAGEAQYFGPGTRLLVL.

This chain joins TRBV6-2 or TRBV6-3 and TRBJ1-5; 8 bases line up with TRBD1. The CDR3 spans 14 residues. V was clipped by 4 bases and J by 7 bases; unmatched bases: 6. CDR1 and CDR2 (germline): MNHEY, SVGEGT. The CDR3 loop is CASSSRAGGQPQHF. CDR3 nucleotide sequence: TGTGCCAGCAGTTCCCGAGCAGGGGGCCAGCCCCAGCATTTT.

This clonotype showed up just a few times. The chain recombines TRBV7-9 with TRBJ1-3; D gene uncertain. V lost 1 base, J lost 2 bases, and 9 bases lay in between. This CDR3 comprises 15 residues. Germline V gene data show CDR1 as SEHNR and CDR2 as FQNEAQ (reference sequence). The CDR3 spells CASSLVPVTGNTIYF. The CDR3 DNA sequence: TGTGCCAGCAGCTTAGTGCCGGTAACTGGAAACACCATATATTTT. Combining the CDR3 with reference TRBV7-9 and TRBJ1-3 gives the whole variable domain DTGVSQNPRHKITKRGQNVTFRCDPISEHNRLYWYRQTLGQGPEFLTYFQNEAQLEKSRLLSDRFSAERPKGSFSTLEIQRTEQGDSAMYLCASSLVPVTGNTIYFGEGSWLTVV.

V is TRBV9 and J is TRBJ2-1; 10 bases are a match to TRBD2. Germline V gene sequence: CDR1 SGDLS, CDR2 YYNGEE. CDR3 size: 15 residues. V gave up 4 bases and J gave up 7 bases; unmatched junction bases: 8. Written as DNA, the CDR3 is TGTGCCAGCAGCAAGCAAGCGGGGGGGGCAAATGAGCAGTTCTTC. Translating it yields CASSKQAGGANEQFF.

This rearrangement joins TRBV28 to TRBJ2-5, with D unresolved. Germline CDR1 MDHEN, CDR2 SYDVKM. This CDR3 contains 10 residues. The V gene lost 10 bases and the J gene lost 5 bases, with 8 bases spanning the gap. Here the CDR3 reads CATKQETQYF. Here the CDR3 DNA reads TGTGCCACCAAACAGGAGACCCAGTACTTC.

The chain couples TRBV9 to TRBJ2-5; D tentatively reads TRBD1 or TRBD2 (6 bases each). The ends were cut back, 5 bases at V and 3 bases at J, with 17 bases in the middle. The length of the CDR3 is 15 residues. Germline CDR1 is SGDLS and CDR2 is YYNGEE. CDR3 bases: TGTGCCAGCAGGGCCGGGGGCAGCCACAAAGAGACCCAGTACTTC. It codes for CASRAGGSHKETQYF. Using reference TRBV9 and TRBJ2-5 for the parts outside the CDR3, the full variable domain is DSGVTQTPKHLITATGQRVTLRCSPRSGDLSVYWYQQSLDQGLQFLIQYYNGEERAKGNILERFSAQQFPDLHSELNLSSLELGDSALYFCASRAGGSHKETQYFGPGTRLLVL.

The V call is TRBV9, the J call TRBJ2-3; D tentatively reads TRBD1 or TRBD2 (5 bases each). In germline, CDR1 is SGDLS, CDR2 YYNGEE. Trimming stripped 3 bases from V and 9 bases from J, with 14 bases between. CDR3 length equals 13 residues. The CDR3 bases are TGTGCCAGCAGCGGCCCTCTCTGGGGGACGCAGTATTTT. It translates to CASSGPLWGTQYF.

This clonotype was detected a few times. V usage is TRBV11-3 and J usage is TRBJ1-1; D gene unclear. Trimming removed 5 bases from V and 5 bases from J, with 12 bases in between. Germline loops: CDR1 SGHNT, CDR2 YENEEA. This CDR3 has 13 residues. For the CDR3, the DNA is TGTGCCAGCAGCGCCCAGCCGGGAACTGAAGCTTTCTTT. As protein: CASSAQPGTEAFF.

The chain has TRBV5-1 and TRBJ2-7; no firm D call. The germline V gene encodes CDR1 SGHRS and CDR2 YFSETQ. Deletions cut 7 bases from V and 2 bases from J, with 19 bases between. The CDR3 covers 15 residues. The CDR3 reads CASAPLPAEPYEQYF. In DNA form, the CDR3 reads TGCGCCAGCGCCCCTCTCCCCGCAGAGCCCTACGAGCAGTACTTC.

The V gene is TRBV18, the J gene TRBJ2-2; 7 bases are a match to TRBD2. The CDR3 length is 18 residues. V lost 2 bases, J lost 2 bases, and 11 bases stayed unmatched. The germline gives CDR1 KGHSH, CDR2 LQKENI. CDR3 amino acids: CASSPDRIAGVNTGELFF. The CDR3 bases are TGTGCCAGCTCACCAGATCGGATTGCGGGGGTAAACACCGGGGAGCTGTTTTTT. Combining the CDR3 with reference TRBV18 and TRBJ2-2 gives the whole variable domain NAGVMQNPRHLVRRRGQEARLRCSPMKGHSHVYWYRQLPEEGLKFMVYLQKENIIDESGMPKERFSAEFPKEGPSILRIQQVVRGDSAAYFCASSPDRIAGVNTGELFFGEGSRLTVL.

The chain is built from TRBV12-3 or TRBV12-4 and TRBJ1-5; the D gene is possibly TRBD1 (5 bases). The CDR3 has 14 amino acids. V lost 1 base to trimming and J lost 6 bases, with 10 bases between them. The CDR3 nucleotides are TGTGCCAGCAGTTTAGAAGGGGTAGGTCAGCCCCAGCATTTT. Translated, it gives CASSLEGVGQPQHF.

The table lists this clonotype with a few counts. The chain couples TRBV19 to TRBJ1-5, with D perhaps matching TRBD1 (6 bases). This CDR3 comprises 12 residues. The V gene's germline CDR1 is LNHDA and CDR2 SQIVND (reference sequence). The CDR3 region has the DNA TGTGCGATAGGACAGATGGATCAGCCCCAGCATTTT. As protein: CAIGQMDQPQHF. Filled out from reference TRBV19 and TRBJ1-5, the complete variable domain reads DGGITQSPKYLFRKEGQNVTLSCEQNLNHDAMYWYRQDPGQGLRLIYYSQIVNDFQKGDIAEGYSVSREKKESFPLTVTSAQKNPTAFYLCAIGQMDQPQHFGDGTRLSIL.

This clonotype was counted a few times. The chain carries TRBV30 and TRBJ2-1; D unclear. V was cut by 2 bases and J by 9 bases, with 8 bases left in between. Germline values: CDR1 GTSNPN, CDR2 SVGIG (reference sequence). This CDR3 has 11 amino acids. The CDR3 DNA reads TGTGCCTGGAGTCAAAGTTTTGAGCAGTTCTTC. It specifies CAWSQSFEQFF.

The chain has TRBV5-1 and TRBJ2-7; 7 positions agree with TRBD1. With V trimmed by 4 bases and J by 2 bases, 6 bases remained unmatched. The CDR3 runs 14 residues. Germline lookup yields CDR1 SGHRS and CDR2 YFSETQ. The CDR3 DNA sequence: TGCGCCAGCAGCCAGGCAGGGGGAGCCTACGAGCAGTACTTC. It codes for CASSQAGGAYEQYF.

As for this clonotype: At one of its ends the junction is not consistent with the germline gene, which may arise from a read error. The chain recombines TRBV6-5 with TRBJ2-3; D is ambiguous. CDR1 and CDR2 from the germline V gene are MNHEY and SVGAGI. The CDR3 contains 13 residues. The CDR3 bases are TGTGCCAGAAGTTACCTAAGCACAGATACGCAGTATTTT. Translated, it gives CARSYLSTDTQYF.

The V call is TRBV5-1, the J call TRBJ2-2; 8 bases agree with TRBD1. Germline V lookup: CDR1 SGHRS, CDR2 YFSETQ. CDR3 length: 16 residues. The J segment lost 4 bases and the V segment lost 2 bases, leaving 7 bases of the junction unmatched. CDR3 sequence: CASSFPRGRSTGELFF. Here the CDR3 DNA reads TGCGCCAGCAGCTTCCCCAGGGGGCGAAGCACCGGGGAGCTGTTTTTT.

Of note for this clonotype: This may be a read error, as it is one base from a much larger clone. The chain joins TRBV4-1 to TRBJ1-1; D unclear. Germline V gene data show CDR1 as MGHRA and CDR2 as YSYEKL. The CDR3 is 14 amino acids. The germline V and J ends were trimmed by 4 bases and 1 base, with 10 bases remaining between them. The CDR3 sequence is CASSPVGWNTEAFF. CDR3 DNA: TGCGCCAGCAGCCCGGTTGGGTGGAACACTGAAGCTTTCTTT.

This clonotype has more than one count but fewer than ten. A junction end diverges from the germline sequence, so it may reflect a read error. The genes are TRBV4-2 and TRBJ2-6; TRBD2 might be the D (7 bases). This CDR3 has 13 amino acids. Germline assignment: CDR1 LGHNA and CDR2 YNFKEQ. As DNA, the CDR3 is TGTGCCAGCAGCCGATCGGCCGGGGGGCCCAGGTCTTTC. This gives the protein CASSRSAGGPRSF.

This clonotype appeared a few times. V and J are TRBV15 and TRBJ2-5, with 9 bases identical to TRBD1. Looked up from germline, CDR1 is LNHNV and CDR2 is YYDKDF (reference sequence). This CDR3 is built from 15 residues. Germline trimming cut 5 bases from V and 3 bases from J; bases unmatched to any gene: 7. CDR3 in amino acids: CATSHYRTGEETQYF. The CDR3 bases are TGTGCCACCAGCCACTATAGGACAGGGGAAGAGACCCAGTACTTC.

In regard to this clonotype: Sequence at one end of the junction differs from germline and may be a read error. This chain joins TRBV4-1 and TRBJ1-1, with a tentative D call TRBD1 (5 bases). The CDR3 covers 14 residues. Germline CDR1 MGHRA, CDR2 YSYEKL. The DNA for the CDR3 is TGCGCCAGCAGCCAAGATATGATGAGTGGGAGGGGCCGATTT. Amino acids: CASSQDMMSGRGRF.

The chain combines TRBV4-2 with TRBJ1-6; no clear D. From germline, CDR1 is LGHNA and CDR2 YNFKEQ. Trimming removed 1 base from V and 4 bases from J, with 5 bases in between. There are 14 residues in the CDR3. The CDR3 DNA sequence: TGTGCCAGCAGCCAAGCGTATTATAATTCACCCCTCCACTTT. It codes for CASSQAYYNSPLHF.

This clonotype was recorded at least ten times. This chain uses TRBV7-8 with TRBJ2-7; D perhaps matches TRBD1 (6 bases). V lost 1 base to trimming and J lost 3 bases, with 10 bases between them. The CDR3 extends over 14 amino acids. Germline assignment: CDR1 SGHVS and CDR2 FQNEAQ. DNA for the CDR3: TGTGCCAGCAGCTTAGAGGTACAGGGCTACGAGCAGTACGTC. Amino acids: CASSLEVQGYEQYV.

This clonotype was counted only a few times. The chain has TRBV5-1 and TRBJ1-1, with D possibly TRBD1 on 5 matching bases. Per germline, CDR1 SGHRS and CDR2 YFSETQ. Trimming cost V 4 bases and J 6 bases, with 10 bases left between them. The CDR3 runs 12 residues. CDR3 residues: CASSDWGAEAFF. CDR3 in DNA: TGCGCCAGCAGCGACTGGGGGGCTGAAGCTTTCTTT.

This clonotype was detected only a few times. The chain's CDR3 is CASSVTSSGADTQYF. The DNA for the CDR3 is TGCGCCAGCAGCGTAACTAGCTCAGGGGCAGATACGCAGTATTTT. This sequence joins TRBV5-1 and TRBJ2-3, with D perhaps assigned TRBD1 or TRBD2 (6 bases each). Germline CDR1 reads SGHRS; CDR2 reads YFSETQ. The CDR3 has 15 residues. V lost 4 bases, J lost 4 bases, and 16 bases lay in between.

This chain links TRBV12-3 or TRBV12-4 with TRBJ2-2, with D unclear. Trimming removed 6 bases from V and 0 bases from J, with 11 bases in between. The CDR3 sequence is 15 residues long. The CDR3, as DNA: TGTGCCAGCAGCTCTATTCTGGCGAACACCGGGGAGCTGTTTTTT. Its protein is CASSSILANTGELFF.